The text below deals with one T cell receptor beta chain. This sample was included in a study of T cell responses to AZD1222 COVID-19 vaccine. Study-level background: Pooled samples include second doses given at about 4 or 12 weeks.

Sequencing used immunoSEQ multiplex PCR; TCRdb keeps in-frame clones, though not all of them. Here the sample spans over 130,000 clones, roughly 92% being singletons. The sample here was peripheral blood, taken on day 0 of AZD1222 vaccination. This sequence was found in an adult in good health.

CDR3 amino acids: CASSLLQANYGYTF. For the CDR3, the DNA is TGTGCCAGCAGCTTGTTGCAGGCTAACTATGGCTACACCTTC. The chain links TRBV5-4 to TRBJ1-2; no firm D call. V was trimmed by 1 base and J by 0 bases, leaving 7 bases between them. The CDR3 covers 14 residues. Germline lookup yields CDR1 SGHNT and CDR2 YYREEE (reference sequence).